This entry lists 6 T cell receptor beta chains sequenced from one sample in a study of identical twins. TCRdb fed the 5' RACE reads into MiXCR, producing one record per CDR3 protein. The table lists fewer than 250,000 distinct CDR3 sequences, less than 9.5% of them singletons. The sequenced sample was memory (CD45RO+) T cells sorted from blood. Receptors were obtained from a woman younger than 35 in good health.

The chain uses TRBV6-2 or TRBV6-3 and TRBJ2-7, with D maybe TRBD2 (6 bases). V gave up 2 bases and J gave up 3 bases, with 14 bases separating them. Germline CDR1 and CDR2: MNHEY and SVGEGT. The CDR3 runs 15 residues. The CDR3 spells CASSYHPVGGYEQYF. The CDR3 DNA sequence: TGTGCCAGCAGTTACCACCCCGTGGGGGGCTACGAGCAGTACTTC.

This clonotype was counted a few times. CDR3 DNA sequence: TGCAGTGCTAGAGATCCCAAGGCAGATGAAGCTTTCTTT. This gives the protein CSARDPKADEAFF. The chain couples TRBV20-1 to TRBJ1-1; D gene ambiguous. Germline V gene data show CDR1 as DFQATT and CDR2 as SNEGSKA (reference sequence). V lost 0 bases and J 7 bases, leaving 12 bases between the germline ends. This CDR3 region has 13 residues.

This chain joins TRBV9 and TRBJ2-1; 10 nucleotides agree with TRBD2. The V segment lost 0 bases and the J segment 3 bases; nucleotides outside the gene matches: 9. CDR3 size: 18 residues. The V gene's germline CDR1 is SGDLS and CDR2 YYNGEE. For the CDR3, the DNA is TGTGCCAGCAGCGTAGACCCGTTGCTAGCGGGAGTCTACAATGAGCAGTTCTTC. Protein sequence: CASSVDPLLAGVYNEQFF. The full variable domain, its missing parts supplied by reference TRBV9 and TRBJ2-1, is DSGVTQTPKHLITATGQRVTLRCSPRSGDLSVYWYQQSLDQGLQFLIQYYNGEERAKGNILERFSAQQFPDLHSELNLSSLELGDSALYFCASSVDPLLAGVYNEQFFGPGTRLTVL.

This clonotype came up a few times. This rearrangement joins TRBV27 to TRBJ2-1; 8 bases fit TRBD2. Germline assignment: CDR1 MNHEY and CDR2 SMNVEV (reference sequence). This CDR3 region has 17 residues. Losses at the gene ends were 6 bases for V and 0 bases for J; bases not matched to a gene: 10. CDR3 sequence reads: CASRQIAGRSSYNEQFF. Written as DNA, the CDR3 is TGTGCCAGCAGGCAGATAGCGGGAAGGAGCTCCTACAATGAGCAGTTCTTC.

This clonotype was counted only a few times. The chain carries TRBV5-1 and TRBJ2-1, with D perhaps given as TRBD1 or TRBD2 (5 bases each). Trimming stripped 0 bases from V and 10 bases from J, with 11 bases between. CDR1 and CDR2 from the germline V gene are SGHRS and YFSETQ. The CDR3 is 13 amino acids. CDR3 DNA: TGCGCCAGCAGCTTGGAGGGGACCCAAGAGCAGTTCTTC. This translates into CASSLEGTQEQFF. Full variable domain (remainder filled in from reference TRBV5-1 and TRBJ2-1): KAGVTQTPRYLIKTRGQQVTLSCSPISGHRSVSWYQQTPGQGLQFLFEYFSETQRNKGNFPGRFSGRQFSNSRSEMNVSTLELGDSALYLCASSLEGTQEQFFGPGTRLTVL.

The chain uses TRBV19 and TRBJ2-5; D possibly corresponds to TRBD2 (6 bases). V was cut by 8 bases and J by 0 bases, with 13 bases left in between. Germline V gene data show CDR1 as LNHDA and CDR2 as SQIVND (reference sequence). The CDR3 consists of 14 residues. The CDR3 is CASGDGTYQETQYF. CDR3 bases: TGTGCCAGTGGAGACGGGACTTACCAAGAGACCCAGTACTTC.